This T cell receptor (beta chain) was sequenced in a study of blood T cell repertoires in COVID-19. Germline V lookup: CDR1 MGHRA, CDR2 YSYEKL. V shed 0 bases and J shed 14 bases, with 19 bases lying between them. The CDR3 is 14 amino acids. Some clones are missing from TCRdb's copy, which holds only in-frame ones; the method was immunoSEQ multiplex PCR. Altogether under 300,000 clones are present, 70% to 90% being singletons, with the ten largest covering 3.5% to 5.5%. V gene TRBV4-1 combines with J gene TRBJ1-1; D may be TRBD1 (6 bases). The sequenced sample consisted of peripheral blood. This sequence originates from a man aged 60 to 75 who had recovered from COVID-19. The CDR3 coding sequence is TGCGCCAGCAGCCAAGATAGGGGGGGCGGAAGGGGGTTCTTT. This translates into CASSQDRGGGRGFF.